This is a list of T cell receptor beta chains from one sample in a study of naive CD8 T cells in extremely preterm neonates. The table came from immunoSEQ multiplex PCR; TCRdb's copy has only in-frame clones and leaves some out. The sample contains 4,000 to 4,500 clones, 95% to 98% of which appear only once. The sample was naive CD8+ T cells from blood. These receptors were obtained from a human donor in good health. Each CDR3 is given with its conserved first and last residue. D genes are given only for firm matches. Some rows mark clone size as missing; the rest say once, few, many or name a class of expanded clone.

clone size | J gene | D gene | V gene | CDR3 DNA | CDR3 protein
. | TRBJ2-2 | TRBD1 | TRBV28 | TGTGCCACCAGGGTAGGGACAGGGGTCACCGGGGAGCTGTTTTTT | CATRVGTGVTGELFF
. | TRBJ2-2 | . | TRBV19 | TGTGCCAGTAGTCTACGGGGGGCCAGCCACACCGGGGAGCTGTTTTTT | CASSLRGASHTGELFF
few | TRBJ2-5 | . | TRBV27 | TGTGCCAGCAGCTCACCCCGACTAGGAGAGACCCAGTACTTC | CASSSPRLGETQYF
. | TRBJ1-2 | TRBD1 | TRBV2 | TGTGCCAGCAGCGACAGGGCCTATGGCTACACCTTC | CASSDRAYGYTF
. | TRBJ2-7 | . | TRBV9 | TGTGCCAGCAGTCCAGGAGGGGGACAGCCCTACGAGCAGTACTTC | CASSPGGGQPYEQYF
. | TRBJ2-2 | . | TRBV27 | TGTGCCAGCAGTTTAGGGGGGGCTAACACCGGGGAGCTGTTTTTT | CASSLGGANTGELFF
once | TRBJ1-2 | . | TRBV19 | TGTGCCAGCGCCCCCCGGGGTGGTGGTGGCTATGGCTACACCTTC | CASAPRGGGGYGYTF
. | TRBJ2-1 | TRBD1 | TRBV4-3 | TGCGCCAGCAGCCAAGACTATGACAGGGGGAACGAGCAGTTCTTC | CASSQDYDRGNEQFF
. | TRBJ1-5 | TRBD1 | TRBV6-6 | TGTGCCAGCAGTGCTACAGGGGCTGCGTCCGATCAGCCCCAGCATTTT | CASSATGAASDQPQHF
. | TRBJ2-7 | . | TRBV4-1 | TGCGCCAGCAGCCAAACCACAGGGTTCTACGAGCAGTACTTC | CASSQTTGFYEQYF
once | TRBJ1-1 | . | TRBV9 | TGTGCCAGCAGCGGACAGAACACTGAAGCTTTCTTT | CASSGQNTEAFF
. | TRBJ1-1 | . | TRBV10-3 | TGTGCCATCAGTGAGTACGGGGGGTTGGTGGACACTGAAGCTTTCTTT | CAISEYGGLVDTEAFF
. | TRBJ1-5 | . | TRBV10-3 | TGTGCCATCAGTGACTGGGGCGATAATCAGCCCCAGCATTTT | CAISDWGDNQPQHF
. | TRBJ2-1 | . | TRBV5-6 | TGTGCCAGCAGCTTATACTACAATGAGCAGTTCTTC | CASSLYYNEQFF
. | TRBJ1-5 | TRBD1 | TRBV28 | TGTGCCAGCAGTTTTGACAGGGCGATCCAGCCCCAGCATTTT | CASSFDRAIQPQHF
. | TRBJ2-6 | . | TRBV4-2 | TGTGCCAGCAGCCAAGATAGCTCTGGGGCCAACGTCCTGACTTTC | CASSQDSSGANVLTF